This T cell receptor beta chain was sequenced for a study of T cells in localized non-small cell lung cancer. Study outcomes and limitations: Clonality peaked in uninvolved adjacent lung rather than tumor. Out of the top 100 tumor clones, a median around 57 were seen in adjacent lung.

V shed 7 bases, J shed 5 bases, and the junction held 16 bases outside the gene matches. Germline CDR1 reads LNHDA; CDR2 reads SQIVND (reference sequence). The CDR3 has 16 residues. Assay: immunoSEQ multiplex PCR; the TCRdb copy retains only in-frame clones and omits some. The sample holds approximately 52,000 clones, just over 85% seen once. Regarding this clone: Its antigen is undetermined.

This TCR was recovered from a male donor at least 60 years old with stage III squamous cell lung carcinoma. The rearrangement links TRBV19 to TRBJ1-1, with 7 bases fitting TRBD1. The specimen comprised peripheral blood, sampled before any cancer treatment. The CDR3 spells CASTQMGGQRSTEAFF. The CDR3 DNA follows: TGTGCCAGTACCCAGATGGGGGGACAGAGGTCGACTGAAGCTTTCTTT.